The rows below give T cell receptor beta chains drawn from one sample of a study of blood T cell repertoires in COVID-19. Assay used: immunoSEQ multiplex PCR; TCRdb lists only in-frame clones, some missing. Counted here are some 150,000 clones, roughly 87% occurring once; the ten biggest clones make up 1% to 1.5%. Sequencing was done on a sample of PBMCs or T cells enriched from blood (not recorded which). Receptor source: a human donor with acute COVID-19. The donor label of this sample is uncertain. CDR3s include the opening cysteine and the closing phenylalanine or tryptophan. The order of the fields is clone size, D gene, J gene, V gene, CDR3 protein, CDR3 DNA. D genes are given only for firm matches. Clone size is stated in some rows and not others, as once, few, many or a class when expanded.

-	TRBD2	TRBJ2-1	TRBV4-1	CASSQSGLAGEQFF	TGCGCCAGCAGCCAATCGGGACTAGCGGGGGAGCAGTTCTTC
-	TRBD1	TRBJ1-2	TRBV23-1	CAENDRQGAFSHYGYTF	TGCGCCGAAAATGATAGACAGGGGGCTTTCTCCCACTATGGCTACACCTTC
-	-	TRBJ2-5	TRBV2	CASGDRRGETQYF	TGTGCCAGCGGGGATCGTCGGGGAGAGACCCAGTACTTC
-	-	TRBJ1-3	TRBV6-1	CASSEAGTGNTIYF	TGTGCCAGCAGTGAGGCAGGGACTGGAAACACCATATATTTT
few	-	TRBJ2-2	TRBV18	CASSGRQAANTGELFF	TGTGCCAGCTCAGGTAGACAGGCAGCGAACACCGGGGAGCTGTTTTTT
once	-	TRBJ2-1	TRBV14	CASSPPPGSYNEQFF	TGTGCCAGCAGCCCTCCCCCCGGGAGTTACAATGAGCAGTTCTTC
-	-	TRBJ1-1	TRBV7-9	CASSFGGDRVNTEAFF	TGTGCCAGCAGCTTCGGAGGGGATCGGGTGAACACTGAAGCTTTCTTT
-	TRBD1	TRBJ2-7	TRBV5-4	CASSIGTGSYEQYF	TGTGCCAGCAGCATAGGGACAGGTTCCTACGAGCAGTACTTC
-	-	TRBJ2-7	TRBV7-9	CASSPTGSYEQYF	TGTGCCAGCAGCCCCACAGGGTCCTACGAGCAGTACTTC
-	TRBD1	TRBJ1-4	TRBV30	CAWSGDRGLAKLFF	TGTGCCTGGAGTGGGGACAGGGGGCTCGCAAAACTGTTTTTT
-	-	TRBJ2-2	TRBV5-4	CASSPDGGYTGELFF	TGTGCCAGCAGCCCGGACGGGGGTTACACCGGGGAGCTGTTTTTT
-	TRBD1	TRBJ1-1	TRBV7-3	CASSSGGANTEAFF	TGTGCCAGCAGCTCAGGGGGCGCGAACACTGAAGCTTTCTTT
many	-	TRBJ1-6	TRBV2	CASSEEADTYNSPLHF	TGTGCCAGCAGTGAAGAGGCAGACACCTATAATTCACCCCTCCACTTT
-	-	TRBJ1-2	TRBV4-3	CASSQGTGTNYGYTF	TGCGCCAGCAGCCAGGGAACAGGGACGAACTATGGCTACACCTTC
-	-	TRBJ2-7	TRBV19	CASSIGWTRSYEQYF	TGTGCCAGTAGTATAGGGTGGACACGATCCTACGAGCAGTACTTC
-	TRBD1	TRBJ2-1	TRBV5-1	CASSLWTGEFNEQFF	TGCGCCAGCAGCTTGTGGACAGGGGAGTTCAATGAGCAGTTCTTC